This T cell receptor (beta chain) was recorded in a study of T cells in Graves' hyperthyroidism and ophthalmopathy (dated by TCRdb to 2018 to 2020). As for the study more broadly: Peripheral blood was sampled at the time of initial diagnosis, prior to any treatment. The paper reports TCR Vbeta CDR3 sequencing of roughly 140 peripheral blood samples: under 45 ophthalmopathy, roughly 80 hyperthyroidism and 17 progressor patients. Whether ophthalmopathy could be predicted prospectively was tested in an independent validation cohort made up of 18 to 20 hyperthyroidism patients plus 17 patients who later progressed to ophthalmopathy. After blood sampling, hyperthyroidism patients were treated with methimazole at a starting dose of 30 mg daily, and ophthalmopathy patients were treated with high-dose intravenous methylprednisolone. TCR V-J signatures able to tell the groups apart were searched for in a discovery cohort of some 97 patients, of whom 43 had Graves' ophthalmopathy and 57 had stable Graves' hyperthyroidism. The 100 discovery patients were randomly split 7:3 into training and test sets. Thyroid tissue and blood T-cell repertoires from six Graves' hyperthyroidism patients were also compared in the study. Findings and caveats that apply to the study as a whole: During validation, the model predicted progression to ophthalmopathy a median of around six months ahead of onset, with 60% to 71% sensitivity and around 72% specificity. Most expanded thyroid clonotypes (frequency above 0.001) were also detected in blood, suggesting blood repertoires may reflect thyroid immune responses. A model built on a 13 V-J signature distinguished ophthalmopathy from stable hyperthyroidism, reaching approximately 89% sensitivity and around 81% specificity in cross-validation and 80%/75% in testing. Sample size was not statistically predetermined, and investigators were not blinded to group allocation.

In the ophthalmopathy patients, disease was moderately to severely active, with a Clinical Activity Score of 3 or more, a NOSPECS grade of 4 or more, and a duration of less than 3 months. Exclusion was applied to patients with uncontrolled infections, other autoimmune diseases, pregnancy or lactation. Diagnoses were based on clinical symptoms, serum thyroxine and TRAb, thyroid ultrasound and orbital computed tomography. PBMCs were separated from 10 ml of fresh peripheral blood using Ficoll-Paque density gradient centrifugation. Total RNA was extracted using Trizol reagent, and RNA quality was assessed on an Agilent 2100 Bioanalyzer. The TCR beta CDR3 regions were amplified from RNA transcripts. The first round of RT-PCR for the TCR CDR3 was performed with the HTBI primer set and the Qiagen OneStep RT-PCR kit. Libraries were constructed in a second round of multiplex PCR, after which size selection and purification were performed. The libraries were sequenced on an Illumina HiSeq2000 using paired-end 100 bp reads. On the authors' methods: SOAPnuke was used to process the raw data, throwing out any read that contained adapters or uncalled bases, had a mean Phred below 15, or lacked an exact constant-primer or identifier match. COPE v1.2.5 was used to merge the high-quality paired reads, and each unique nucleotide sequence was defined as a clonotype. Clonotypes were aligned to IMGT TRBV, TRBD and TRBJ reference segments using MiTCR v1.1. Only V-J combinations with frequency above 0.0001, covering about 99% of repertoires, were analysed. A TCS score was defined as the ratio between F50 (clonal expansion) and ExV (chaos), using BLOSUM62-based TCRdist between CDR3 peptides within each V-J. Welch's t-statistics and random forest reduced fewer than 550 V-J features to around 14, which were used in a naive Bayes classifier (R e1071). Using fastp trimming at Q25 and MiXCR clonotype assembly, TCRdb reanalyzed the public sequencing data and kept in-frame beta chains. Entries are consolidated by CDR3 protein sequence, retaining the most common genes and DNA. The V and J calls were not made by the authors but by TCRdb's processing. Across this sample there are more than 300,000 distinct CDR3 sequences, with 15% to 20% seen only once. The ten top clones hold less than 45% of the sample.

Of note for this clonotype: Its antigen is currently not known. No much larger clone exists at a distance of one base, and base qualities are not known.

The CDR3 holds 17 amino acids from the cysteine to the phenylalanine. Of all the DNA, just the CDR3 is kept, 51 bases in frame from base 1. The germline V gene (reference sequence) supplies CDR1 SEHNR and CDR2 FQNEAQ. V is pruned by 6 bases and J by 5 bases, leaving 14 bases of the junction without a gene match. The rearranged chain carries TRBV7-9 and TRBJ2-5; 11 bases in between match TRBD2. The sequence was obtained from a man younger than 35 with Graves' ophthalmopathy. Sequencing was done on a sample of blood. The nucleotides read TGTGCCAGCAGTCGGGACTCTAGCGGGGGGCGTGAGGAGACCCAGTACTTC. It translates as CASSRDSSGGREETQYF.